A selection of T cell receptor beta chains follows, all from one sample in a study of CD8+ T cells in alopecia areata. The assay was immunoSEQ multiplex PCR, and TCRdb's table has in-frame clones only and misses some. The table records over 150,000 clones, about 61% of them present only once. Sequenced input: CD8+ T cells sorted from blood. The receptors were sampled from a human donor in good health. The CDR3 runs from the conserved cysteine through the conserved F or W. Each record gives: V gene, J gene, clone size, D gene, CDR3 protein, CDR3 DNA. A D gene is named only where the DNA matches it firmly. The size of a clone is reported for some rows only, either as once, few or many, or as a class for expanded clones.

V: TRBV13
J: TRBJ2-3
size: few
D: TRBD2
CDR3: CASSLKLAGGDTQYF
DNA: TGTGCCAGCAGCTTGAAACTAGCGGGAGGGGATACGCAGTATTTT

V: TRBV29-1
J: TRBJ2-5
size: -
D: TRBD1
CDR3: CSVRDSLLETQYF
DNA: TGCAGCGTCCGGGACAGCCTCCTGGAGACCCAGTACTTC

V: TRBV5-6
J: TRBJ1-5
size: few
D: -
CDR3: CASSLGENQPQHF
DNA: TGTGCCAGCAGCTTGGGTGAGAATCAGCCCCAGCATTTT

V: TRBV14
J: TRBJ1-6
size: -
D: -
CDR3: CASSRGSLKSPLHF
DNA: TGTGCCAGCAGCCGGGGGAGCCTGAAATCACCCCTCCACTTT

V: TRBV29-1
J: TRBJ2-2
size: -
D: TRBD2
CDR3: CSVVSGGKNTGELFF
DNA: TGCAGCGTTGTTAGCGGGGGGAAGAACACCGGGGAGCTGTTTTTT

V: TRBV7-9
J: TRBJ2-7
size: -
D: -
CDR3: CASSPRDGGDEQYF
DNA: TGTGCCAGCAGCCCTCGGGACGGCGGGGACGAGCAGTACTTC

V: TRBV5-6
J: TRBJ2-7
size: few
D: -
CDR3: CASSRAGAGVDEQYF
DNA: TGTGCCAGCAGCCGTGCGGGGGCAGGGGTAGACGAGCAGTACTTC

V: TRBV28
J: TRBJ2-7
size: few
D: -
CDR3: CASSRTREQYF
DNA: TGTGCCAGCAGCCGGACAAGGGAGCAGTACTTC

V: TRBV29-1
J: TRBJ1-1
size: -
D: -
CDR3: CSVGFLSLPRQTEAFF
DNA: TGCAGCGTTGGATTCCTTTCCCTGCCGAGACAAACTGAAGCTTTCTTT

V: TRBV5-4
J: TRBJ2-3
size: -
D: -
CDR3: CASRSTSSRPGDTQYF
DNA: TGTGCCAGCAGATCCACGTCTAGCCGCCCAGGAGATACGCAGTATTTT

V: TRBV5-4
J: TRBJ1-2
size: -
D: TRBD1
CDR3: CASSSHPRTGDGYTF
DNA: TGTGCCAGCAGCTCCCATCCGCGGACAGGGGATGGCTACACCTTC

V: TRBV28
J: TRBJ2-5
size: -
D: -
CDR3: CASTPRGRETQYF
DNA: TGTGCCAGCACCCCCCGGGGGAGGGAGACCCAGTACTTC

V: TRBV4-1
J: TRBJ1-1
size: -
D: TRBD1
CDR3: CASSQLDRMNTEAFF
DNA: TGCGCCAGCAGCCAACTGGACAGGATGAACACTGAAGCTTTCTTT

V: TRBV29-1
J: TRBJ2-7
size: -
D: TRBD1
CDR3: CSAEGQGINEQYF
DNA: TGCAGCGCCGAAGGACAGGGGATTAACGAGCAGTACTTC

V: TRBV2
J: TRBJ2-3
size: -
D: TRBD2
CDR3: CASSDLAGERTDTQYF
DNA: TGTGCCAGCAGTGACCTAGCGGGGGAGCGCACAGATACGCAGTATTTT

V: TRBV19
J: TRBJ2-2
size: -
D: -
CDR3: CASSMLAGELFF
DNA: TGTGCCAGTAGTATGCTGGCCGGGGAGCTGTTTTTT

V: TRBV19
J: TRBJ2-5
size: -
D: -
CDR3: CATRDPETQYF
DNA: TGTGCCACCAGGGATCCAGAGACCCAGTACTTC